What follows describes a single TCR beta chain. Its antigen is not identified. CDR3 length: 14 residues. V lost 5 bases, J lost 0 bases, and 10 bases lay in between. CDR1 and CDR2 (germline): SGHTA, FQGTGA. TCR beta cDNA libraries included unique molecular identifiers. TCRdb reprocessed the PCR reads via MiXCR and lists one record per CDR3 protein. The repertoire holds some 450,000 distinct CDR3 sequences, with roughly 46% as singletons. This record comes from a study of post-analysis software for immune sequencing data. Study-level findings and limits: TRBV segments more frequent in patients than in controls numbered five and included TRBV5-6, TRBV5-1 and TRBV20-1.

The chain couples TRBV7-3 to TRBJ1-1; a possible D gene is TRBD1 (6 bases). The source of this sequence is a girl aged 10 to 17 with multiple sclerosis. Sequencing used blood. DNA for the CDR3: TGTGCCAGCAGCCCGGGGGCCATGAACACTGAAGCTTTCTTT. It translates to CASSPGAMNTEAFF.